This entry is about one T cell receptor (beta chain). Its matching antigen is unknown. As the method of synthesis, 5'RACE template switching with UMIs yielded TCR beta cDNA. Using the 5' RACE reads, TCRdb records one entry per CDR3 protein without DNA. The sample table includes 450,000 to 600,000 distinct CDR3 sequences. The germline gives CDR1 LNHNV, CDR2 YYDKDF (reference sequence). This CDR3 spans 16 amino acids. This sample is part of a study of T cells expressing NK-cell markers. Study-wide context: It was sorted CD3+CD56-NKG2C+, CD3+CD56+NKG2C- and CD3+CD56+NKG2C+ T cells that provided the TCR beta repertoires. Within the sequenced cohort of eight donors, seven exhibited HCMV seropositivity and one was seronegative. Study-wide points: Dominant NKG2C+ clonotypes in roughly 6 donors made up roughly 1.0-7.0% of CD8+ T cells.

The chain is built from TRBV15 and TRBJ2-3. The sequencing input was blood T cells: a sorted CD56 or NKG2C T cell subset, CD4+ or CD8+ T cells, or bulk PBMC T cells (not recorded which). The source is a man younger than 35 in good health. CDR3 loop: CATSGEDRVPTDTQYF.